The T cell receptor beta chain under discussion was sequenced for a study of early T cells in non-severe SARS-CoV-2 infection. Background on the study: Unpaired chains resulted from sequencing bulk RNA of unsorted whole blood.

Regarding this clonotype: The antigen remains undetermined.

Study observations and caveats: A preference for anti-spike CD8 responses marked VDJdb matching, which missed private and CD4 specificities.

The CDR3 covers 15 residues. The V end lost 2 bases, the J end lost 2 bases, and 10 bases lay between the germline ends. Germline lookup yields CDR1 KGHSH and CDR2 LQKENI. The protocol attached unique molecular identifiers to individual cDNA molecules. TCRdb independently ran MiXCR on the 5' RACE reads; one entry per CDR3 protein. The sample holds around 81,000 distinct CDR3 sequences, 11% to 15% seen once. The chain combines TRBV18 with TRBJ1-5, with D unresolved. The sequenced sample consisted of whole blood. This receptor was obtained from an adult who was a healthcare worker with PCR-confirmed SARS-CoV-2 infection or an uninfected control (not recorded which). The CDR3 DNA is TGTGCCAGCTCACCAGCGGCCTATGGCAATCAGCCCCAGCATTTT. It specifies CASSPAAYGNQPQHF.